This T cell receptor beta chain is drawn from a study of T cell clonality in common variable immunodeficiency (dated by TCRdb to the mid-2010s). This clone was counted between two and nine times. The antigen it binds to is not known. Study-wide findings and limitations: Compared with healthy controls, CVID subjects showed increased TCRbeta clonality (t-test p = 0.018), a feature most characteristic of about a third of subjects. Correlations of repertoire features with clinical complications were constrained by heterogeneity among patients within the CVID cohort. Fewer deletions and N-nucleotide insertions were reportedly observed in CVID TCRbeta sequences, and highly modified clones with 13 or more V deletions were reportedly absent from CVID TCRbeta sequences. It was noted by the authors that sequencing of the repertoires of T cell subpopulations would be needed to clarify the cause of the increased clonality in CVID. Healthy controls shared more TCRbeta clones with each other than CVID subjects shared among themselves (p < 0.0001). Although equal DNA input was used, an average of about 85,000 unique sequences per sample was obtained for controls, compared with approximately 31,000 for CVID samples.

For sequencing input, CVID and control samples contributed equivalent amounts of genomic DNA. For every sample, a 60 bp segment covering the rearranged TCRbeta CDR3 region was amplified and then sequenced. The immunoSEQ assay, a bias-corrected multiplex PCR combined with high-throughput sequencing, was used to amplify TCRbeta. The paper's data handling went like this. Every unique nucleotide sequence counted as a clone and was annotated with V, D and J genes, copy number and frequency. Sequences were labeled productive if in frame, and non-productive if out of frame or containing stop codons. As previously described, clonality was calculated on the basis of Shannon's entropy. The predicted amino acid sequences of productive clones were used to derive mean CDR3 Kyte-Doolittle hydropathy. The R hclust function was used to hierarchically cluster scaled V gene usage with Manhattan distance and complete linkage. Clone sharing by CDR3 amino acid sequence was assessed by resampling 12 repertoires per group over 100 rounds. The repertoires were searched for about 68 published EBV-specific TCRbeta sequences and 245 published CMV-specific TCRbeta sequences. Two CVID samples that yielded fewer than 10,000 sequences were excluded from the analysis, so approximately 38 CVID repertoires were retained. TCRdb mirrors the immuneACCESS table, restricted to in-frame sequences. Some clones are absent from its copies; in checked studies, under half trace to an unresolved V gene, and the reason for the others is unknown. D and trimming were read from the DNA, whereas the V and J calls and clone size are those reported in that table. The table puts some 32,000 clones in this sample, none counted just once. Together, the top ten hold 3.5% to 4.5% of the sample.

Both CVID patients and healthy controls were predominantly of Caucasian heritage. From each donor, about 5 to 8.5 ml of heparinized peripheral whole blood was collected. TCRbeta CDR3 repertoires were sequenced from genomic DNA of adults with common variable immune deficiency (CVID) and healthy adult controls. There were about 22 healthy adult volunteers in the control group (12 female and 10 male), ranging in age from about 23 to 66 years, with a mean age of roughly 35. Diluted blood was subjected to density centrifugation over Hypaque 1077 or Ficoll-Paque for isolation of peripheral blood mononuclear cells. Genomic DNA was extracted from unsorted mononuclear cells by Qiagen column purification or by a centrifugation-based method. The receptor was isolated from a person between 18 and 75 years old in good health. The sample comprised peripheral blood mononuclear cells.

Incomplete CDR3 DNA: TGCGCCAGCAGCCCCTTCCCCAGCGGTCGAAGCAATCAGCCT. Its protein product is CASSPFPSGRSNQP. The complete CDR3 reads CASSPFPSGRSNQPQYF. The chain is encoded by TRBV5-1 joined to TRBJ2-4; TRBD2 is a possible D gene, resting on 5 matching bases. Read data end 3 residues before the CDR3 end; the end is taken from the germline J gene. Taken from cysteine to phenylalanine, the CDR3 has 17 residues. The CDR3 was read in part: 42 bases, with the frame set at base 1. As encoded in the germline V gene, CDR1 is SGHRS while CDR2 is YFSETQ.